The clone carrying this TCR beta chain was recorded at least ten times. RNA transcripts were the template for amplifying TCR beta CDR3 regions. Initially, a first-round RT-PCR of the TCR CDR3 employed the HTBI primer set. TCRdb reprocessed the multiplex PCR reads with MiXCR, giving one entry per CDR3 protein. The table records about 200,000 distinct CDR3 sequences, less than 20% of them present only once. The sample is drawn from a study of T cells in Graves' hyperthyroidism and ophthalmopathy. The CDR3 runs to 13 residues. Germline values: CDR1 GTSNPN, CDR2 SVGIG (reference sequence). Trimming left V 2 bases short and J 5 bases short, with 10 bases between.

The origin of this receptor is a woman aged 50 to 60 with Graves' hyperthyroidism. This sequence joins TRBV30 and TRBJ1-5, with D perhaps TRBD1 (5 bases). What was sequenced was blood. DNA for the CDR3: TGTGCCTGGAGTAGCGAACAGGATCAGCCCCAGCATTTT. This sequence encodes CAWSSEQDQPQHF.